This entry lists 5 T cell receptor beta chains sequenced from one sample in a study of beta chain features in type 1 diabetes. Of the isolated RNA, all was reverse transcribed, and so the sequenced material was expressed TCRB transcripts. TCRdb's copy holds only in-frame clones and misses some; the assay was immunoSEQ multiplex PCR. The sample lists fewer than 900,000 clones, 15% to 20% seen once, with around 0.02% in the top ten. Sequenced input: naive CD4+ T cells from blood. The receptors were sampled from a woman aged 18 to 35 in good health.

The CDR3 DNA reads as TGTGCCAGCAGTTCCACCGACTACAATGAGCAGTTCTTC. Protein sequence: CASSSTDYNEQFF. The chain links TRBV28 to TRBJ2-1; D unclear. Trimming took 4 bases from V and 3 from J, leaving 7 bases between them. Per the germline V gene, CDR1 is MDHEN and CDR2 is SYDVKM. The length of the CDR3 is 13 residues.

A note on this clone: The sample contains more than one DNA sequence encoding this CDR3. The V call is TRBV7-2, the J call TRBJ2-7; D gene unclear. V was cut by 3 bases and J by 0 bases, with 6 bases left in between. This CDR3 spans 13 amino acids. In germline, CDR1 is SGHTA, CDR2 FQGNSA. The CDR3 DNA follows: TGTGCCAGCAGCTTCTCTCCCTCCTACGAGCAGTACTTC. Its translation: CASSFSPSYEQYF. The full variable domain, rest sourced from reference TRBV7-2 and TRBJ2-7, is GAGVSQSPSNKVTEKGKDVELRCDPISGHTALYWYRQSLGQGLEFLIYFQGNSAPDKSGLPSDRFSAERTGGSVSTLTIQRTQQEDSAVYLCASSFSPSYEQYFGPGTRLTVT.

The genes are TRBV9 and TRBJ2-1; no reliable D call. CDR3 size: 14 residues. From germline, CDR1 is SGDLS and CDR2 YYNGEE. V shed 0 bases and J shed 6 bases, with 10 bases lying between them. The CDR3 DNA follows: TGTGCCAGCAGCGTAGCGGCGGTTTTCAATGAGCAGTTCTTC. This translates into CASSVAAVFNEQFF.

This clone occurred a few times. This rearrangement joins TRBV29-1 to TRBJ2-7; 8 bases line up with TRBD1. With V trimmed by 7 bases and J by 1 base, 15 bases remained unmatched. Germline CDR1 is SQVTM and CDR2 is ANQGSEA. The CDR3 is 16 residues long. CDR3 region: CSEGPGGVSKSYEQYF. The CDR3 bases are TGCAGCGAGGGGCCAGGGGGCGTTTCTAAATCCTACGAGCAGTACTTC.

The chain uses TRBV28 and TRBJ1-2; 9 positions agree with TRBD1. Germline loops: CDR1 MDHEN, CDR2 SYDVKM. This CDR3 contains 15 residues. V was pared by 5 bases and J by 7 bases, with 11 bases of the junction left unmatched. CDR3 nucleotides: TGTGCCAGCAGTATTCCGGGACAGGGAGGAGGTGGCTACACCTTC. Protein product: CASSIPGQGGGGYTF.